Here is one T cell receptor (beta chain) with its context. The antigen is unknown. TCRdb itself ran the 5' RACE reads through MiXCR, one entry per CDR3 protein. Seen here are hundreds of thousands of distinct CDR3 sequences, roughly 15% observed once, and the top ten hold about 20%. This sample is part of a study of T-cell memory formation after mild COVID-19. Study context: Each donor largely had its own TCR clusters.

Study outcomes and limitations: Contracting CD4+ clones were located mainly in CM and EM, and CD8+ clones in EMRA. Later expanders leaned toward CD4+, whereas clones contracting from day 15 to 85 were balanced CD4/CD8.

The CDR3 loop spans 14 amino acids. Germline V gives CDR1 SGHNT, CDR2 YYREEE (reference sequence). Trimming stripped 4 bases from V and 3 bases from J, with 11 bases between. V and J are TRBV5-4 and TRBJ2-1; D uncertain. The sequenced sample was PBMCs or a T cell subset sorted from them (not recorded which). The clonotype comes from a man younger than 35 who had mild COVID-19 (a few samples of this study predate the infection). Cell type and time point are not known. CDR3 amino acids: CASSPAFSYNEQFF. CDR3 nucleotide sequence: TGTGCCAGCAGCCCCGCCTTTAGCTACAATGAGCAGTTCTTC.